The 16 T cell receptor beta chains presented below share a single source sample, sequenced in a study of regulatory T cells in long-lasting Graves disease. Assembly of TCR beta libraries relied on iRepertoire HTBI primers together with Arm-PCR of CDR3 regions. TCRdb redid the calling of the multiplex PCR reads with MiXCR, one entry per CDR3 protein. The sample includes about 540,000 distinct CDR3 sequences, about 13% of them seen just once. Stated time point: newly diagnosed GD, antithyroid drugs for less than 3 months. PBMC-extracted RNA yielded the TCR library. The sample also formed part of further work on T cells in Graves' hyperthyroidism and ophthalmopathy.

Sequenced material: peripheral blood mononuclear cells (PBMCs), taken at new diagnosis, from a patient treated with antithyroid drugs. The origin of the receptors is a man aged 25 to 40 with Graves disease.

For this clonotype: A junction end diverges from the germline sequence, so it may reflect a read error. The gene calls are TRBV6-1 and TRBJ2-3, with 9 bases fitting TRBD2. CDR3 length: 17 residues. Per the germline V gene, CDR1 is MNHNS and CDR2 is SASEGT. This CDR3 is CVSSEPTVSGSADTQYF. CDR3 in DNA: TGTGTCAGCAGTGAACCTACGGTTAGCGGGAGCGCAGATACGCAGTATTTT.

The chain uses TRBV4-1 and TRBJ2-1; D remains ambiguous. Germline V CDR1 and CDR2: MGHRA, YSYEKL. The germline V and J ends were trimmed by 0 bases and 4 bases, with 10 bases remaining between them. The CDR3 covers 15 residues. In DNA, the CDR3 is TGCGCCAGCAGCCAAGATGACAACCCATACAATGAGCAGTTCTTC. Amino acids: CASSQDDNPYNEQFF.

Comment on this clonotype: A junction boundary mismatches the germline segment, possibly from a read error. J is TRBJ2-1 and V is TRBV29-1, with D possibly matching TRBD2 (6 bases). The CDR3 is 13 residues long. CDR1 and CDR2 from the germline V gene are SQVTM and ANQGSEA. The CDR3 is CSLDLVGGNEQFF. In nucleotides, the CDR3 is TGCAGCCTTGACCTGGTGGGAGGCAATGAGCAGTTCTTC.

This clonotype was found many times. The rearrangement uses TRBV29-1 and TRBJ2-2, with TRBD2 matching over 7 bases. CDR3 length: 14 amino acids. Germline values: CDR1 SQVTM, CDR2 ANQGSEA. The V gene end was trimmed by 3 bases and the J gene end by 7 bases; junction bases not matched to a gene: 8. CDR3 region: CSVEYGEGGGELFF. The CDR3 DNA sequence: TGCAGCGTTGAGTACGGGGAGGGCGGCGGGGAGCTGTTTTTT.

This chain uses TRBV12-3 or TRBV12-4 with TRBJ1-5; possible D gene TRBD1, 5 bases. The CDR3 extends over 15 amino acids. Trimming stripped 4 bases from V and 8 bases from J, with 18 bases between. Written as DNA, the CDR3 is TGTGCCAGCAGTTACCGGGGCCCTACGGGGAAGCCCCAGCATTTT. Encoded protein: CASSYRGPTGKPQHF.

In its sample, this clonotype was seen a few times. V gene TRBV18 combines with J gene TRBJ2-3; TRBD2 matches at 10 bases. The CDR3 totals 15 residues. Germline trimming cut 3 bases from V and 4 bases from J; bases unmatched to any gene: 4. The germline V gene encodes CDR1 KGHSH and CDR2 LQKENI. The CDR3 protein is CASSPSGRSPDTQYF. CDR3 nucleotide sequence: TGTGCCAGCTCACCTAGCGGGAGGTCCCCAGATACGCAGTATTTT.

In its sample, this clonotype was seen many times. The V gene is TRBV12-3 or TRBV12-4, the J gene TRBJ2-7, with D perhaps TRBD1 or TRBD2 (5 bases each). V gave up 6 bases and J gave up 0 bases, with 15 bases separating them. This CDR3 comprises 15 residues. For the CDR3, the DNA is TGTGCCAGCAGAGAAGCCGGGACGGCCTCCTACGAGCAGTACTTC. This codes for CASREAGTASYEQYF.

The gene calls are TRBV4-1 and TRBJ2-2, with unresolved D. From germline, CDR1 is MGHRA and CDR2 YSYEKL. V dropped 8 bases and J dropped 0 bases, with 16 bases sitting between them. The CDR3 covers 16 residues. CDR3 region: CASQDGWVPNTGELFF. CDR3 sequence (DNA): TGCGCCAGCCAAGACGGGTGGGTGCCGAACACCGGGGAGCTGTTTTTT.

This clonotype is a singleton in its sample. The V and J genes are TRBV4-1 and TRBJ1-6; 9 nucleotides align to TRBD1. The CDR3 length is 16 residues. Germline V gives CDR1 MGHRA, CDR2 YSYEKL. The V segment lost 2 bases and the J segment 10 bases; nucleotides outside the gene matches: 9. CDR3: CASSQIGDRVGSPLHF. The CDR3 nucleotides read TGCGCCAGCAGCCAAATTGGGGACAGGGTGGGCTCACCCCTCCACTTT.

This clonotype showed up many times. This chain uses TRBV6-1 with TRBJ2-6, with 14 nucleotides matching TRBD2. The CDR3 has 20 residues. Germline V gene data show CDR1 as MNHNS and CDR2 as SASEGT. Losses at the gene ends were 5 bases for V and 0 bases for J; bases not matched to a gene: 9. CDR3 region: CASSPWTSGRFRSGANVLTF. The CDR3 bases are TGTGCCAGCAGTCCTTGGACTAGCGGGAGGTTCCGCTCTGGGGCCAACGTCCTGACTTTC.

The V call is TRBV20-1, the J call TRBJ1-5; weak D call: TRBD1 (5 bases). The CDR3 has 14 residues. The V and J ends lost 3 bases and 8 bases respectively, with 17 bases between them. Germline CDR1 is DFQATT and CDR2 is SNEGSKA (reference sequence). CDR3 sequence: CSARTVRGGEPQHF. The CDR3, as DNA: TGCAGTGCTAGGACCGTGAGGGGCGGGGAGCCCCAGCATTTT.

The chain carries TRBV20-1 and TRBJ2-5; no clear D. This CDR3 is built from 14 residues. V lost 1 base to trimming and J lost 1 base, with 10 bases between them. Looked up from germline, CDR1 is DFQATT and CDR2 is SNEGSKA (reference sequence). The DNA of the CDR3 is TGCAGTGCTAGAGGGTGGGTCTTCCAAGAGACCCAGTACTTC. Amino acids: CSARGWVFQETQYF.

The chain has TRBV9 and TRBJ2-1; TRBD1 matches at 10 bases. The V gene's germline CDR1 is SGDLS and CDR2 YYNGEE. The CDR3 has 13 residues. V was clipped by 7 bases and J by 7 bases; unmatched bases: 5. The CDR3 DNA is TGTGCCAGCTCCGGGACAGGGGATAATGAGCAGTTCTTC. It encodes CASSGTGDNEQFF.

The chain recombines TRBV30 with TRBJ1-5; perhaps TRBD1 as D (6 bases). CDR1 is GTSNPN and CDR2 is SVGIG in the germline V gene (reference sequence). CDR3 size: 13 residues. With 3 bases removed from V and 5 bases from J, the gap between germline ends came to 11 bases. CDR3 bases: TGTGCCTGGAGCGTGGAGGGGGATCAGCCCCAGCATTTT. Translating gives CAWSVEGDQPQHF. Together with reference TRBV30 and TRBJ1-5, the CDR3 gives the full variable domain: SQTIHQWPATLVQPVGSPLSLECTVEGTSNPNLYWYRQAAGRGLQLLFYSVGIGQISSEVPQNLSASRPQDRQFILSSKKLLLSDSGFYLCAWSVEGDQPQHFGDGTRLSIL.

This clonotype was detected ten times or more. The DNA of the CDR3 is TGTGCCAGCAGATACCAGGGGCAGTACTTC. Protein: CASRYQGQYF. The J gene is TRBJ2-7, the V gene TRBV2; tentative D call: TRBD1 (5 bases). Germline CDR1 is SNHLY and CDR2 is FYNNEI. The V and J ends lost 6 bases and 9 bases respectively, with 9 bases between them. The CDR3 runs to 10 residues. Variable domain in full (rest from reference TRBV2 and TRBJ2-7): EPEVTQTPSHQVTQMGQEVILRCVPISNHLYFYWYRQILGQKVEFLVSFYNNEISEKSEIFDDQFSVERPDGSNFTLKIRSTKLEDSAMYFCASRYQGQYFGPGTRLTVT.

The chain joins TRBV6-1 to TRBJ2-4, with D possibly matching TRBD2 (6 bases). Between the trimmed V and J ends, which lost 8 bases and 3 bases, there was a span of 11 bases. The germline V gene has CDR1 MNHNS and CDR2 SASEGT. The CDR3 length is 13 residues. The DNA for the CDR3 is TGTGCCAGCGCTAGCGAGGTCAAAAACATTCAGTACTTC. Its translation: CASASEVKNIQYF.